Listed below are T cell receptor beta chains from one sample, sequenced in a study of neoadjuvant anti-PD-1 for oral cavity cancer. Sequenced by immunoSEQ multiplex PCR; TCRdb stores in-frame clones only, minus some. The sample consists of around 8,900 clones, about three quarters of them appearing once. The material sequenced was PBMCs, taken after nivolumab (anti-PD-1) treatment. These receptors all stem from a person aged 35-79 years with oral cavity squamous cell carcinoma. The CDR3 runs from the conserved cysteine through the conserved F or W.

TRBJ1-3 TRBV7-2 CASRDPGQGPGNTIYF
TRBJ1-1 TRBV2 CASMKSVVRNTEAFF
TRBJ2-2 TRBV10-2 CASSFRLVEGTGELFF
TRBJ1-5 TRBV6-1 CASSYDRAHQPQHF
TRBJ1-1 TRBV7-8 CASSYYRGRYNTEAFF
TRBJ2-7 TRBV5-5 CASSKTGDYEQYF
TRBJ1-2 TRBV29-1 CSVEVSQGSGGYTF
TRBJ1-1 TRBV27 CASSSSGGNTEAFF
TRBJ2-5 TRBV14 CASSQVAGQETQYF
TRBJ2-2 TRBV27 CASSLSGTGNTGELFF
TRBJ1-1 TRBV4-3 CASSQDFIMNTEAFF
TRBJ1-3 TRBV10-2 CASEPGLGNTIYF
TRBJ2-2 TRBV4-1 CASSGRQGGNTGELFF
TRBJ2-2 TRBV7-2 CASRVGTKPNTGELFF
TRBJ2-3 TRBV19 CASSIGQTSTDTQYF
TRBJ1-2 TRBV5-8 CASSPTGVGYTF